This T cell receptor (beta chain) was captured by sequencing in a study of T cells in women clearing cervical HPV infection. Dot-blot hybridization genotyped cervical HPV amplified with MY09/MY11 PCR. Data came from immunoSEQ multiplex PCR; TCRdb stores just in-frame clones and leaves some out. The sample has tens of thousands of clones; the top ten hold about 7.1%. V lost 0 bases and J 2 bases, leaving 8 bases between the germline ends. Germline CDR1 reads SGHRS; CDR2 reads YFSETQ. The CDR3 spans 15 residues. To note about this clone: The DNA ends 3 residues before the CDR3 does, and the rest of the CDR3 is filled in from the germline J gene.

The sequenced sample was blood buffy coat. The gene calls are TRBV5-1 and TRBJ1-4; D not certain. This sequence was found in a woman aged 18 to 69 with a cervical HPV16 infection that either progressed to CIN3+ or cleared (not recorded which). The CDR3 region is CASSLAAGTNEKLFF. The CDR3 DNA, read in part, is TGCGCCAGCAGCTTGGCGGCAGGTACTAATGAAAAA.